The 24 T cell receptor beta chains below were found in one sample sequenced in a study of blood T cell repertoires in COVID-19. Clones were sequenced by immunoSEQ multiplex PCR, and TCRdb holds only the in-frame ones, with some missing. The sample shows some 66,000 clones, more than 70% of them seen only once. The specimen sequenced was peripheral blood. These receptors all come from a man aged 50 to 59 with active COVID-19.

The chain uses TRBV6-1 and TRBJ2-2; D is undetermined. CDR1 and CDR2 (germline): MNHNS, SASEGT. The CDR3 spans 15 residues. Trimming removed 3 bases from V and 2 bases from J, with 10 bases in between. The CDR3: CASSDRNTNTGELFF. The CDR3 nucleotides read TGTGCCAGCAGTGATCGTAACACCAACACCGGGGAGCTGTTTTTT.

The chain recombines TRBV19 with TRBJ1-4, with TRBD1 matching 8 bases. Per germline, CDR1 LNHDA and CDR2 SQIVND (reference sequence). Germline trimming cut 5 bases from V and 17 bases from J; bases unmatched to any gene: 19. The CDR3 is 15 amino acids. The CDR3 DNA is TGTGCCAGTAGTTTGATCCCCATTCCGGGACAGGTAAAATTTTTT. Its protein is CASSLIPIPGQVKFF. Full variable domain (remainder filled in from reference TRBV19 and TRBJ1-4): DGGITQSPKYLFRKEGQNVTLSCEQNLNHDAMYWYRQDPGQGLRLIYYSQIVNDFQKGDIAEGYSVSREKKESFPLTVTSAQKNPTAFYLCASSLIPIPGQVKFFGSGTQLSVL.

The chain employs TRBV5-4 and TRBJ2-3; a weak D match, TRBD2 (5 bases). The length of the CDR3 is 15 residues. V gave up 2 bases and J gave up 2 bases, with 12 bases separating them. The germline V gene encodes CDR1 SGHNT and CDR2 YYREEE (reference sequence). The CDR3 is CASSLGLIPTDTQYF. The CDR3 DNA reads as TGTGCCAGCAGCTTAGGACTTATACCCACAGATACGCAGTATTTT.

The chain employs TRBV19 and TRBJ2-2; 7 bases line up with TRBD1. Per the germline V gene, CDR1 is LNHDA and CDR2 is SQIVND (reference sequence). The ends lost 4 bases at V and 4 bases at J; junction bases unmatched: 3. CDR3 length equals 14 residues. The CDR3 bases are TGTGCCAGTAGTAGACAGGGTAGCACCGGGGAGCTGTTTTTT. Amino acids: CASSRQGSTGELFF.

The CDR3 region has the DNA TGTGCCAGCAGCTTGGTTCCAGGTTCCTACGAGCAGTACGTC. It is translated as CASSLVPGSYEQYV. The chain links TRBV5-8 to TRBJ2-7; D uncertain. Germline CDR1 is SGHTS and CDR2 is YDEGEE. The CDR3 extends over 14 amino acids. V gave up 0 bases and J gave up 1 base, with 8 bases separating them.

Here the CDR3 reads CASSMDTFTGELFF. The DNA for the CDR3 is TGTGCCAGCAGCATGGACACATTCACCGGGGAGCTGTTTTTT. The J gene is TRBJ2-2, the V gene TRBV2; TRBD1 is a possible D gene (5 bases). V dropped 6 bases and J dropped 4 bases, with 12 bases sitting between them. CDR3 length: 14 residues. Germline values: CDR1 SNHLY, CDR2 FYNNEI. The full variable domain, with the rest looked up from reference TRBV2 and TRBJ2-2, is EPEVTQTPSHQVTQMGQEVILRCVPISNHLYFYWYRQILGQKVEFLVSFYNNEISEKSEIFDDQFSVERPDGSNFTLKIRSTKLEDSAMYFCASSMDTFTGELFFGEGSRLTVL.

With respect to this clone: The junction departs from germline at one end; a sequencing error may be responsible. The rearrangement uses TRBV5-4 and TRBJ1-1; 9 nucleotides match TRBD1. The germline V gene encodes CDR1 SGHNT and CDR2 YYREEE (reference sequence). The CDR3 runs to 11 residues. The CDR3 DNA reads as TGTGCCAGCGTGTATTGGGACAGGGTCGTGTTT. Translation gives CASVYWDRVVF.

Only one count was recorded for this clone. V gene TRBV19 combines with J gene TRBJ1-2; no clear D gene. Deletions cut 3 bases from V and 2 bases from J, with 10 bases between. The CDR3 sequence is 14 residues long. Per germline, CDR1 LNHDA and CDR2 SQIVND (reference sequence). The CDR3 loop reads CASSIPQMNYGYTF. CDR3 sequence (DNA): TGTGCCAGTAGTATCCCCCAGATGAACTATGGCTACACCTTC.

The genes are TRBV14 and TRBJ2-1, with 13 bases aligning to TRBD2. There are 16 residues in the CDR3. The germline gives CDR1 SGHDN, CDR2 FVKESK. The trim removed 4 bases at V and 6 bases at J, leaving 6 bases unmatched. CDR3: CASSPGLAGNSNEQFF. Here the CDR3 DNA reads TGTGCCAGCAGCCCGGGACTAGCGGGAAATTCCAATGAGCAGTTCTTC.

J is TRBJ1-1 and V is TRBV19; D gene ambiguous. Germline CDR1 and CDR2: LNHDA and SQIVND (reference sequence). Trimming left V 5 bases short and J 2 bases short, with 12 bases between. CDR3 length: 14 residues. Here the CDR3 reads CASSASGGNTEAFF. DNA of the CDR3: TGTGCCAGTAGTGCATCTGGCGGCAACACTGAAGCTTTCTTT.

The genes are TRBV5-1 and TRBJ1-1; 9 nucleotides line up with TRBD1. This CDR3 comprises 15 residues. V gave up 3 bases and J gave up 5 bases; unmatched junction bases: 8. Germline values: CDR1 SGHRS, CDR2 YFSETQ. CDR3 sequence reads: CASSSQGTGSTEAFF. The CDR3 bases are TGCGCCAGCAGCTCACAAGGGACAGGGAGTACTGAAGCTTTCTTT.

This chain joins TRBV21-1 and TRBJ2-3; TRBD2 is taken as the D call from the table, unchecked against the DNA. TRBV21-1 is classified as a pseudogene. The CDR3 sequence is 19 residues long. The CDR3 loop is CASSKINQGASGGTDTQYF. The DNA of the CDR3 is TGTGCCAGCAGCAAAATAAACCAGGGGGCTAGCGGGGGCACAGATACGCAGTATTTT.

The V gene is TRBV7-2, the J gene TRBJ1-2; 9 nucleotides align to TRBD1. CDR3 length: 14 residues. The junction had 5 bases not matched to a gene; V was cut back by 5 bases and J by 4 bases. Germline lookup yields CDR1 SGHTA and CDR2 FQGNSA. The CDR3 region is CASSVTGGGYGYTF. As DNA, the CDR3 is TGTGCCAGCAGCGTTACAGGGGGCGGCTATGGCTACACCTTC.

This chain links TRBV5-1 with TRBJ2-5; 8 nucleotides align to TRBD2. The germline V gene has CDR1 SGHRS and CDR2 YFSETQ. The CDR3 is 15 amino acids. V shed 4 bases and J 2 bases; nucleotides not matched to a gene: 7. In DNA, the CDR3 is TGCGCCAGCAGCAAAATAGCGGGATTTCAAGAGACCCAGTACTTC. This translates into CASSKIAGFQETQYF.

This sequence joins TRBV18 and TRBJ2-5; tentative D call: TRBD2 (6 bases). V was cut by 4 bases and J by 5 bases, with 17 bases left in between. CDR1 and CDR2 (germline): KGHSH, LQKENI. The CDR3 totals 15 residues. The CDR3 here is CASSLGRLGTETQYF. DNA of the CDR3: TGTGCCAGCTCACTCGGGCGACTAGGGACGGAGACCCAGTACTTC. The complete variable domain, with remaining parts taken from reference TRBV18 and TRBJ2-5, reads NAGVMQNPRHLVRRRGQEARLRCSPMKGHSHVYWYRQLPEEGLKFMVYLQKENIIDESGMPKERFSAEFPKEGPSILRIQQVVRGDSAAYFCASSLGRLGTETQYFGPGTRLLVL.

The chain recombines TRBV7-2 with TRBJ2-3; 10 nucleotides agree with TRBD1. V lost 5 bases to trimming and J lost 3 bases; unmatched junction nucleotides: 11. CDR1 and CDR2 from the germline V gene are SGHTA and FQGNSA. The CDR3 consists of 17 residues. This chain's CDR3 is CASSPLWDRGITDTQYF. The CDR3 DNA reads TGTGCCAGCAGCCCTCTGTGGGACAGGGGAATAACAGATACGCAGTATTTT.

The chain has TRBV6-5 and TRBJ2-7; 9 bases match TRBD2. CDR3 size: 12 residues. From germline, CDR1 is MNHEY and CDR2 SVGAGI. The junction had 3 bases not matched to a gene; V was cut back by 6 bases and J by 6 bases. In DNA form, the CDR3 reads TGTGCCAGCAGGACAGCGGGAGGCGAGCAGTACGTC. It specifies CASRTAGGEQYV.

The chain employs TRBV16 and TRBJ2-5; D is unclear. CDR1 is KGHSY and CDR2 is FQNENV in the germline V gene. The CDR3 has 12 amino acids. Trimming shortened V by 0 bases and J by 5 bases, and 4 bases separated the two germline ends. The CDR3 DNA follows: TGTGCCAGCAGCCAATCGCGGGAGACCCAGTACTTC. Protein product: CASSQSRETQYF. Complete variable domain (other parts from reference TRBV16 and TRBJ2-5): GEEVAQTPKHLVRGEGQKAKLYCAPIKGHSYVFWYQQVLKNEFKFLISFQNENVFDETGMPKERFSAKCLPNSPCSLEIQATKLEDSAVYFCASSQSRETQYFGPGTRLLVL.

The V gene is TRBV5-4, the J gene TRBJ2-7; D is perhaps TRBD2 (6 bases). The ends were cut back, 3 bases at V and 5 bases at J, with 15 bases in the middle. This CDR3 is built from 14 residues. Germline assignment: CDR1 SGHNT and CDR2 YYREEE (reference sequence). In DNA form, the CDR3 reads TGTGCCAGCAGCTGTGCGGGGTCTAGCAACGAGCAGTACGTC. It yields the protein CASSCAGSSNEQYV.

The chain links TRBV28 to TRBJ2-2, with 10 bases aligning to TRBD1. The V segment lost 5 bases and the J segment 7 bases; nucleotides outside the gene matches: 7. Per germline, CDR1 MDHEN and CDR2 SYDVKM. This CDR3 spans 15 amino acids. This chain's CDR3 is CASSPLWTGGGELFF. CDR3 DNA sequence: TGTGCCAGCAGTCCCCTCTGGACAGGGGGCGGGGAGCTGTTTTTT.

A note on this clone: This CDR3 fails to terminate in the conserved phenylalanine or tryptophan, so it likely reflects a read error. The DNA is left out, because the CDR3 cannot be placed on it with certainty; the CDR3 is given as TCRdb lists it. This CDR3 reads CASSCRDKTYLD. This chain links TRBV10-1 with TRBJ2-7; the D segment call TRBD1 is taken from the table without a DNA check. Germline V gene lookup returns CDR1 WNHNN and CDR2 SYGVQD (reference sequence). Both ends counted, the CDR3 spans 12 residues.

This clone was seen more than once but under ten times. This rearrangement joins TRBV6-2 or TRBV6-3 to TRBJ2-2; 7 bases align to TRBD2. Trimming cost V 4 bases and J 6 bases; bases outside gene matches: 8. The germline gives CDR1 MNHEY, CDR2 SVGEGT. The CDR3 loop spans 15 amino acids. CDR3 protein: CASSWSSGPSGELFF. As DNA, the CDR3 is TGTGCCAGCAGTTGGTCTAGCGGTCCTTCCGGGGAGCTGTTTTTT.

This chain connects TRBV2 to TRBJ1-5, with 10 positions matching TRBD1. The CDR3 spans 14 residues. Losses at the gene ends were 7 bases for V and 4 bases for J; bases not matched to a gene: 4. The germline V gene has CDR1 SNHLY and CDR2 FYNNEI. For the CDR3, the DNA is TGTGCCAGCACCCGGACAGGGGGAAATCAGCCCCAGCATTTT. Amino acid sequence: CASTRTGGNQPQHF.

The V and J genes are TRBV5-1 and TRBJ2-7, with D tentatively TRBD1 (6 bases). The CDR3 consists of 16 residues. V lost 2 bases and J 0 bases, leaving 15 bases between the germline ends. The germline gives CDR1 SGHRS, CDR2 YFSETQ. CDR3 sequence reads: CASSFRQDPSSYEQYF. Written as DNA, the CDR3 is TGCGCCAGCAGCTTTAGACAGGATCCGAGCTCCTACGAGCAGTACTTC.